This T cell receptor (beta chain) appears in the sequencing data of a study of shared clonotypes between healthy human individuals. For the study at large: A couple of women and a few men aged 18 to 49 served as donors. Study conclusions and caveats: Rarefaction gave evidence that sorted-subset sequencing remained incomplete despite large depth. Naive subsets tended to show greater estimated richness than memory subsets.

Concerning this clone: The antigen is not known.

The data were produced by immunoSEQ multiplex PCR, yet TCRdb's version contains in-frame clones alone and is incomplete. Among around 1.1 million clones, 78% were seen once, and the ten largest hold roughly 0.55%. The length of the CDR3 is 12 residues. The investigators split CD4+ cells into a CD45RA+ naive subset and a CD45RA-negative memory subset. The clonotype originates from a young man in good health. Some clones in this sample may be carry-over from other donors' samples. The rearrangement joins TRBV12-2 to TRBJ2-7; the table's D call TRBD2 went unverified against the DNA. TRBV12-2 is reported as a pseudogene. Sequencing was carried out using memory CD4+ T cells from PBMCs. Subset indicated: CD45RA-negative fraction. The CDR3 DNA reads TGTGCAAGTCGCTTAGGGACTAGCGAGCAGTACTTC. Its protein is CASRLGTSEQYF.